This TCR beta chain emerged from a study of blood T cell repertoires in COVID-19. In the study overall: The United States, Italy and Spain were the sources of the acute and convalescent COVID-19 samples. T cells, B-cell-depleted T cells, or PBMCs supplied cDNA or gDNA.

V lost 5 bases, J lost 0 bases, and 12 bases lay in between. CDR3 length equals 15 residues. Germline CDR1 WSHSY, CDR2 SAAADI. In the original analysis: Amplification of reference gene primers provided the estimated nucleated cell counts. The assay was immunoSEQ multiplex PCR, and TCRdb's table has in-frame clones only and misses some. The V and J calls and clone size were taken over from that table, and D and trimming were inferred from the DNA. The table includes about 99,000 clones, about 89% detected once. The chain combines TRBV10-2 with TRBJ2-3; a possible D gene is TRBD1 (6 bases). The TCR was taken from an older woman with acute or convalescent COVID-19. Sequenced material: peripheral blood. CDR3 amino acids: CASSLQGSSTDTQYF. DNA of the CDR3: TGCGCCAGCAGTCTACAGGGTTCTAGCACAGATACGCAGTATTTT.